These T cell receptor beta chains were read from a single sample in a study of cytomegalovirus exposure and HLA in healthy donors. Here immunoSEQ multiplex PCR was the method, and the copy in TCRdb shows in-frame clones only, minus some. Of over 150,000 clones listed, 60% to 80% are singletons. Sample: PBMCs. These receptors were obtained from a woman aged 18-35 years in good health and CMV-seronegative. Each CDR3 is given with its conserved first and last residue. A D gene is named only where the DNA matches it firmly. Clone size, where shown, is once, few, many, or a class for clones that have expanded.

D gene	clone size	V gene	J gene	CDR3 DNA	CDR3 protein
-	-	TRBV7-9	TRBJ1-2	TGTGCCAGCAGTCTACGGGGGAATGGCTACACCTTC	CASSLRGNGYTF
-	-	TRBV4-1	TRBJ2-7	TGCGCCAGCAGCCCTGGGGGGTTAAGTCGTCCCACCTACGAGCAGTACTTC	CASSPGGLSRPTYEQYF
-	-	TRBV10-1	TRBJ1-1	TGCGCCAGCAGTAGACAGCCGAACACTGAAGCTTTCTTT	CASSRQPNTEAFF
-	-	TRBV27	TRBJ1-4	TGTGCCAGCAGTCCCGGGTTTGTAAACGAAAAACTGTTTTTT	CASSPGFVNEKLFF
-	-	TRBV5-1	TRBJ1-2	TGCGCCAGCAGCTTGGGAGGACTCGGCTATGGCTACACCTTC	CASSLGGLGYGYTF
-	-	TRBV12-5	TRBJ2-3	TGTGCTAGTGCCTCGGAGCTAGTTTCAGATACGCAGTATTTT	CASASELVSDTQYF
TRBD2	-	TRBV19	TRBJ2-7	TGTGCCAGTAGTATCGGGGTCGGGAGGGCCGAGCAGTACTTC	CASSIGVGRAEQYF
-	-	TRBV27	TRBJ2-2	TGTGCCAGCAGCTCCGGGGGACTGAGTTCCGGGGAGCTGTTTTTT	CASSSGGLSSGELFF
-	-	TRBV6-6	TRBJ2-5	TGTGCCAGCAGTGAGGCTGACAGTTTCCAGTACTTC	CASSEADSFQYF
TRBD2	-	TRBV29-1	TRBJ2-7	TGCAGCGTCGGGACTAGCGGGGGCATCTACGAGCAGTACTTC	CSVGTSGGIYEQYF
-	-	TRBV27	TRBJ1-5	TGTGCCAGCAGTCCTGGTGGGGGGTGGAGTCAGCCCCAGCATTTT	CASSPGGGWSQPQHF
TRBD2	-	TRBV7-2	TRBJ2-2	TGTGCCAGCAGCTTACTAGCGGGAGGGCTGGGCACCGGGGAGCTGTTTTTT	CASSLLAGGLGTGELFF
TRBD1	-	TRBV29-1	TRBJ2-3	TGCAGCACCAGGGGGTGGACAGATACGCAGTATTTT	CSTRGWTDTQYF
-	-	TRBV2	TRBJ1-2	TGTGCCAGCAGTACAGGGAGTGTCGGCTATGGCTACACCTTC	CASSTGSVGYGYTF
-	-	TRBV20-1	TRBJ2-5	TGCAGTCCCCGACATCAAGAGACCCAGTACTTC	CSPRHQETQYF
-	-	TRBV7-6	TRBJ2-2	TGTGCCAGCAGCCCGCCCGGGGTCTGGGAGCTGTTTTTT	CASSPPGVWELFF
-	-	TRBV6-6	TRBJ2-7	TGTGCCAGCAGCCTACGACAGCTTAGGTACGAGCAGTACTTC	CASSLRQLRYEQYF
-	-	TRBV19	TRBJ1-2	TGTGCCAGCGGGGGGCAGGCGGGGCTTGGCTACACCTTC	CASGGQAGLGYTF
TRBD2	-	TRBV6-1	TRBJ2-7	TGTGCCAGCGTTCACCTGGCGGGGGGAGCCTACGAGCAGTACTTC	CASVHLAGGAYEQYF
-	-	TRBV5-4	TRBJ1-1	TGTGCCAGCAGCCGGGGGGGGAACACTGAAGCTTTCTTT	CASSRGGNTEAFF
-	-	TRBV10-3	TRBJ1-1	TGTGCCGGTCGGGGGGCAGAGAACACTGAAGCTTTCTTT	CAGRGAENTEAFF
-	-	TRBV5-4	TRBJ2-5	TGTGCCAGCAGCTTGGCCCCTCCAGGGGAGATACAAGAGACCCAGTACTTC	CASSLAPPGEIQETQYF
-	-	TRBV5-6	TRBJ2-5	TGTGCCAGCAGCACCGGGATCCAAGAGACCCAGTACTTC	CASSTGIQETQYF
-	-	TRBV28	TRBJ1-5	TGTGCCAGCAGTTTTGCGACAGATAGCAATCAGCCCCAGCATTTT	CASSFATDSNQPQHF
TRBD2	-	TRBV29-1	TRBJ2-3	TGCAGCGTTGAGCGGGGGGGCGGCACAGATACGCAGTATTTT	CSVERGGGTDTQYF
TRBD1	once	TRBV28	TRBJ1-2	TGTGCCAGCAGCTCTGAAACAGGGGGCGCGGGCTATGGCTACACCTTC	CASSSETGGAGYGYTF
-	-	TRBV27	TRBJ2-7	TGTGCCAGCACCGGGACTCTTTCTTCCTACGAGCAGTACTTC	CASTGTLSSYEQYF
TRBD2	-	TRBV6-1	TRBJ2-1	TGTGCCAGCAGTGAACCCGGACTAGCGGGGGGGCATAATGAGCAGTTCTTC	CASSEPGLAGGHNEQFF
-	-	TRBV4-2	TRBJ2-3	TGTGCCAGCAGCCAAGATAATGAGGGGGCAGATACGCAGTATTTT	CASSQDNEGADTQYF